The following is a T cell receptor beta chain sequence with its context. Its antigen remains unidentified. No clone much larger than this one lies a single base away; base qualities are absent. At one collaborating source in Seattle, patients were enrolled during active infection and were followed longitudinally through the course of disease. The collaborating institutions used their own protocols to collect whole blood in K2EDTA tubes. Collaborator samples were shipped for TCRbeta analysis as frozen whole blood, isolated PBMCs, or DNA extracted from either sample type. This sample was taken from a study of blood T cell repertoires in COVID-19 (dated by TCRdb to the early 2020s). Broadly, across the study: Samples covering the acute and convalescent phases of COVID-19 were provided by collaborators in the United States, Italy and Spain. The samples were drawn from the first 160 participants of the ongoing ImmuneRACE study and from more than 1,000 subjects provided by 6 global collaborators. The material from the prospective study consisted of cDNA or gDNA derived from T cells, B-cell-depleted T cells, or PBMCs. The repertoires were released in a freely available public database meant as a resource for research on the immune response to SARS-CoV-2. Where available, HLA class I and class II types were taken from metadata supplied by the sample provider and were not determined by assay-based typing. A de-identified subject ID, COVID-19 status, age in years and sex were almost always included in the sample metadata. Deeply sampled blood TCRbeta repertoires from subjects exposed to, actively infected with, or recovered from COVID-19 were included in the dataset.

General conclusions and limits of the study: Clinical and demographic metadata were provided uncurated, with the amount varying by source and participant.

The immunoSEQ Assay, a bias-controlled multiplex PCR, was used to amplify TCRbeta CDR3 regions from genomic DNA. Per the authors' processing: The number of nucleated cells in each sample was estimated from the amplification of reference gene primers within the assay. To quantify the absolute abundance of each unique TCRbeta CDR3 rearrangement, sequence reads were collapsed and filtered. For each sample, productive Simpson clonality was calculated as the square root of Simpson's diversity index across productive rearrangements. This is the immuneACCESS table as TCRdb keeps it, with only in-frame sequences that have V and J called. A part of the clones is gone; compared with another copy, unresolved V genes explain less than half, and the rest is unexplained. V and J calls and clone size come straight from that table; D and trimming were deduced from the DNA. The sample has roughly 570,000 clones on record, roughly nine tenths of them singletons. The ten largest clones add up to under 8.5% of the sample.

Unmatched junction bases come to 11, with V trimmed by 7 bases and J by 6 bases. The CDR3 has 14 amino acids, counting the end cysteine and phenylalanine. Solely the CDR3 DNA is kept, with 42 bases framed from the first base. The germline V gene yields SQVTM for CDR1 and ANQGSEA for CDR2. The receptor comes from a woman in her fifties or sixties with COVID-19, enrolled during active disease. The chain is made from TRBV29-1 and TRBJ2-3; 9 of the junction bases match TRBD1. The sequencing input was peripheral blood. CDR3 sequence: CSARYGTGQDTQYF. The DNA sequence follows: TGCAGCGCCAGGTATGGGACAGGGCAGGATACGCAGTATTTT.